Shown below are 30 T cell receptor beta chains from a single sample sequenced in a study of T-cell reconstitution after alpha-beta-depleted transplantation in children. The TCRbeta library incorporated unique molecular identifiers. One entry per CDR3 protein, called by TCRdb with MiXCR from the PCR reads. The table lists some 440,000 distinct CDR3 sequences, 16% of them singletons. The input for sequencing was PBMCs, mostly from graft donor cells, taken 360 days after TCRalphabeta/CD19-depleted stem cell transplant. The origin of the receptors is a boy younger than two who had a stem cell transplant for Wiskott-Aldrich syndrome, so the T cells may come from the graft donor.

The chain is built from TRBV4-3 and TRBJ2-7; 8 bases fit TRBD1. CDR3 length: 19 amino acids. V lost 1 base and J lost 4; bases outside the gene matches: 18. Germline V CDR1 and CDR2: LGHNA, YSLEER. The CDR3 nucleotides are TGCGCCAGCAGCCAAGGTATCCTAAGGACCCACAGGGGGGAGTACGAGCAGTACTTC. Protein: CASSQGILRTHRGEYEQYF.

This clonotype was counted at least ten times. J is TRBJ2-1 and V is TRBV29-1; weak D call: TRBD1 (5 bases). V dropped 4 bases and J dropped 2 bases, with 9 bases sitting between them. The CDR3 length is 13 residues. CDR1 is SQVTM, CDR2 ANQGSEA, per germline. CDR3 amino acids: CSVGSTAYNEQFF. CDR3 nucleotide sequence: TGCAGCGTTGGCTCGACAGCCTACAATGAGCAGTTCTTC.

The rearrangement links TRBV10-1 to TRBJ2-5; D gene unclear. Looked up from germline, CDR1 is WNHNN and CDR2 is SYGVQD (reference sequence). V lost 3 bases and J 0 bases, leaving 8 bases between the germline ends. CDR3 size: 14 residues. CDR3 loop: CASSERGYQETQYF. Written as DNA, the CDR3 is TGCGCCAGCAGTGAACGCGGCTACCAAGAGACCCAGTACTTC.

This clonotype turned up a few times. The chain couples TRBV12-3 or TRBV12-4 to TRBJ2-7; D unclear. The CDR3 spans 13 residues. V was shortened by 0 bases and J by 3 bases, with 6 bases between the two germline ends. CDR3 nucleotides: TGTGCCAGCAGTTTAGCAGCGATCTACGAGCAGTACTTC. Encoded protein: CASSLAAIYEQYF.

The J gene is TRBJ2-5, the V gene TRBV7-1; weak D call: TRBD1 (5 bases). TRBV7-1 is treated as an ORF (open reading frame) with a function not yet certain. The V end lost 5 bases, the J end lost 2 bases, and 12 bases lay between the germline ends. The CDR3 is 14 residues long. The CDR3 loop is CASSPRQSQETQYF. The CDR3 coding sequence is TGTGCCAGCAGCCCACGACAGTCTCAAGAGACCCAGTACTTC.

The rearrangement uses TRBV12-3 or TRBV12-4 and TRBJ2-7; 10 bases line up with TRBD2. The CDR3 consists of 15 residues. J lost 2 bases, V lost 4 bases, and 5 bases had no gene match. In DNA, the CDR3 is TGTGCCAGCAGTTCCCCTAGCGGGGGAGCCTACGAGCAGTACTTC. Translating it yields CASSSPSGGAYEQYF.

This clonotype appeared a few times. The rearrangement joins TRBV24-1 to TRBJ1-1, with 8 bases that match TRBD1. CDR1 KGHDR and CDR2 SFDVKD come from the germline V gene. This CDR3 contains 15 residues. The V segment lost 4 bases and the J segment 1 base; nucleotides outside the gene matches: 4. In DNA, the CDR3 is TGTGCCACCAGTGACTCCGGGACAGGGAACACTGAAGCTTTCTTT. Translated, it gives CATSDSGTGNTEAFF.

The chain combines TRBV10-2 with TRBJ2-3; TRBD1 is a possible D gene (5 bases). CDR1 and CDR2 (germline): WSHSY, SAAADI. This CDR3 contains 16 residues. V shed 6 bases and J shed 8 bases, with 24 bases lying between them. CDR3 bases: TGCGCCAGCAGCAGACAGCCGGCACTTCACATCGGTACGCAGTATTTT. Amino acid sequence: CASSRQPALHIGTQYF.

This clonotype has only a few counts. V usage is TRBV11-2 and J usage is TRBJ2-3, with 13 nucleotides matching TRBD2. CDR1 SGHAT and CDR2 FQNNGV come from the germline V gene. With V trimmed by 1 base and J by 4 bases, 8 bases remained unmatched. CDR3 length: 18 amino acids. CDR3 bases: TGTGCCAGCAGCTTAGTAGGGCGGACTAGCGGGAGATCAGATACGCAGTATTTT. Translation gives CASSLVGRTSGRSDTQYF.

This clonotype has more than one count but fewer than ten. The genes are TRBV6-4 and TRBJ2-1; 11 nucleotides line up with TRBD2. This CDR3 has 15 residues. CDR1 MRHNA and CDR2 SNTAGT come from the germline V gene. With V trimmed by 4 bases and J by 9 bases, 8 bases remained unmatched. In DNA, the CDR3 is TGTGCCAGCAGTGGTCTAGCGGGAGGACTAGGTGAGCAGTTCTTC. Its protein is CASSGLAGGLGEQFF.

This clonotype occurred a few times. The chain links TRBV20-1 to TRBJ2-7; 7 bases align to TRBD1. This CDR3 contains 13 residues. Germline trimming cut 6 bases from V and 2 bases from J; bases unmatched to any gene: 7. The germline gives CDR1 DFQATT, CDR2 SNEGSKA (reference sequence). The CDR3 region is CSAPGTAPYEQYF. The CDR3 nucleotides are TGCAGTGCCCCCGGGACAGCCCCCTACGAGCAGTACTTC.

The gene calls are TRBV2 and TRBJ2-1, with 8 positions matching TRBD2. Germline assignment: CDR1 SNHLY and CDR2 FYNNEI. Trimming removed 7 bases from V and 5 bases from J; junction bases left unmatched: 13. The CDR3 has 16 residues. CDR3 DNA: TGTGCCAGCATCCATAGCCGTAGCGGGGCCGACAATGAGCAGTTCTTC. It translates to CASIHSRSGADNEQFF.

DNA of the CDR3: TGTGCCAGCAGCTTAGTCGGACATGTTGAGCAGTTCTTC. It codes for CASSLVGHVEQFF. This chain connects TRBV7-7 to TRBJ2-1; a possible D gene is TRBD1 (5 bases). The CDR3 is 13 residues long. The germline V gene encodes CDR1 SSHAT and CDR2 FNYEAQ (reference sequence). Trimming removed 1 base from V and 9 bases from J, with 10 bases in between.

J is TRBJ2-5 and V is TRBV7-8, with D possibly being TRBD2 (5 bases). The CDR3 has 13 amino acids. V shed 4 bases and J shed 5 bases, with 11 bases lying between them. CDR1 and CDR2 from the germline V gene are SGHVS and FQNEAQ. CDR3 bases: TGTGCCAGCAGCTCGTCCTGGGAGGAGACCCAGTACTTC. Its protein product is CASSSSWEETQYF. The full variable domain, in which reference TRBV7-8 and TRBJ2-5 provide the parts outside the CDR3, is GAGVSQSPRYKVAKRGQDVALRCDPISGHVSLFWYQQALGQGPEFLTYFQNEAQLDKSGLPSDRFFAERPEGSVSTLKIQRTQQEDSAVYLCASSSSWEETQYFGPGTRLLVL.

This clonotype showed up just a few times. V gene TRBV12-3 or TRBV12-4 combines with J gene TRBJ2-7; 7 bases align to TRBD1. This CDR3 is 15 amino acids long. V was clipped by 5 bases and J by 2 bases; unmatched bases: 9. CDR3 amino acids: CASSKPWDSPYEQYF. In DNA form, the CDR3 reads TGTGCCAGCAGTAAACCCTGGGACAGCCCCTACGAGCAGTACTTC.

The chain employs TRBV29-1 and TRBJ2-2; unclear D gene. This CDR3 comprises 12 residues. The V and J ends lost 5 bases and 0 bases respectively, with 4 bases between them. Germline V lookup: CDR1 SQVTM, CDR2 ANQGSEA. DNA of the CDR3: TGCAGCGTTCTCGCGAACACCGGGGAGCTGTTTTTT. As protein: CSVLANTGELFF.

This clonotype has just a few counts. V and J are TRBV5-1 and TRBJ2-7; tentative D call: TRBD2 (5 bases). Germline V gives CDR1 SGHRS, CDR2 YFSETQ. V lost 0 bases to trimming and J lost 2 bases, with 12 bases between them. The CDR3 covers 15 residues. The DNA for the CDR3 is TGCGCCAGCAGCTTGGCAACTAGTGGGACCTACGAGCAGTACTTC. Its protein product is CASSLATSGTYEQYF.

This chain uses TRBV7-2 with TRBJ2-7, with TRBD2 matching over 7 bases. V gave up 1 base and J gave up 7 bases; unmatched junction bases: 4. Germline lookup yields CDR1 SGHTA and CDR2 FQGNSA. CDR3 size: 13 residues. CDR3 bases: TGTGCCAGCAGCTTAGTCTTGGGGGGGGAGCAGTACTTC. Its protein is CASSLVLGGEQYF.

This clonotype was detected only a few times. The chain uses TRBV27 and TRBJ2-1; D is possibly TRBD2 (5 bases). CDR3 size: 16 residues. CDR1 is MNHEY, CDR2 SMNVEV, per germline (reference sequence). Trimming removed 5 bases from V and 4 bases from J, with 18 bases in between. CDR3 sequence: CASSQNRGRDYNEQFF. Written as DNA, the CDR3 is TGTGCCAGCAGTCAAAATCGGGGTAGGGATTACAATGAGCAGTTCTTC.

The chain combines TRBV25-1 with TRBJ2-5; 7 bases match TRBD1. Germline V gene data show CDR1 as MGHDK and CDR2 as SYGVNS. After removal of 6 bases from V and 1 base from J, the junction contained 8 bases not matched to a gene. CDR3 size: 15 residues. DNA for the CDR3: TGTGCCAGCAGCTTGACAGGGTTTGGCCAAGAGACCCAGTACTTC. Protein: CASSLTGFGQETQYF.

This clonotype was seen a few times. The V gene is TRBV5-1, the J gene TRBJ1-4, with TRBD1 matching 8 bases. The CDR3 runs to 16 residues. Trimming at V came to 4 bases and at J to 8 bases, leaving 13 bases not matched to a gene. From germline, CDR1 is SGHRS and CDR2 YFSETQ. The chain's CDR3 is CASSPMWGQVFEKLFF. The CDR3 coding sequence is TGCGCCAGCAGCCCAATGTGGGGACAGGTCTTCGAAAAACTGTTTTTT. Full variable domain (outside the CDR3, taken from reference TRBV5-1 and TRBJ1-4): KAGVTQTPRYLIKTRGQQVTLSCSPISGHRSVSWYQQTPGQGLQFLFEYFSETQRNKGNFPGRFSGRQFSNSRSEMNVSTLELGDSALYLCASSPMWGQVFEKLFFGSGTQLSVL.

The table lists this clonotype with a few counts. The rearrangement uses TRBV20-1 and TRBJ1-2; TRBD1 aligns across 11 bases. The length of the CDR3 is 14 residues. Germline loops: CDR1 DFQATT, CDR2 SNEGSKA (reference sequence). The J segment lost 8 bases and the V segment lost 0 bases, leaving 5 bases of the junction unmatched. The CDR3 loop reads CSARDGTGGGGYTF. The DNA of the CDR3 is TGCAGTGCTAGAGACGGGACAGGGGGAGGAGGCTACACCTTC.

This clonotype was seen ten or more times. V and J are TRBV7-9 and TRBJ2-3; TRBD1 matches at 9 bases. The CDR3 is 16 residues long. Germline CDR1 is SEHNR and CDR2 is FQNEAQ (reference sequence). V trimming: 5 bases; J trimming: 3 bases; junction bases outside the gene matches: 9. The CDR3: CASSVRDRDRTDTQYF. CDR3 coding DNA: TGTGCCAGCAGCGTCCGGGACAGGGATCGAACAGATACGCAGTATTTT.

This clonotype turned up a few times. V and J are TRBV27 and TRBJ1-1; D gene unclear. The CDR3 totals 16 residues. From germline, CDR1 is MNHEY and CDR2 SMNVEV (reference sequence). Trimming took 6 bases from V and 1 from J, leaving 18 bases between them. The chain's CDR3 is CASSRYMEIENTEAFF. The CDR3 nucleotides are TGTGCCAGCAGCCGATATATGGAGATAGAGAACACTGAAGCTTTCTTT.

This clonotype appeared a few times. This chain connects TRBV29-1 to TRBJ2-7; D is undetermined. The CDR3 sequence is 14 residues long. CDR1 SQVTM and CDR2 ANQGSEA come from the germline V gene. V lost 4 bases and J lost 0, with 13 bases in between. The CDR3 DNA is TGCAGCGTTGCCTCCGGCCTCGGCTCCTACGAGCAGTACTTC. Amino acids: CSVASGLGSYEQYF.

The chain is built from TRBV4-2 and TRBJ1-5; 8 positions match TRBD1. Losses at the gene ends were 3 bases for V and 0 bases for J; bases not matched to a gene: 4. This CDR3 has 16 amino acids. CDR1 and CDR2 (germline): LGHNA, YNFKEQ. The CDR3 sequence: CASSHRTGNSNQPQHF. CDR3 in DNA: TGTGCCAGCAGCCACCGGACAGGGAATAGCAATCAGCCCCAGCATTTT.

The V gene is TRBV12-3 or TRBV12-4, the J gene TRBJ2-7; maybe TRBD1 (5 bases). Deletions cut 3 bases from V and 4 bases from J, with 13 bases between. The CDR3 has 14 amino acids. The CDR3 loop is CASSFLRGGYEQYF. In nucleotides, the CDR3 is TGTGCCAGCAGTTTTTTAAGGGGTGGGTACGAGCAGTACTTC.

This clonotype came up many times. The chain joins TRBV13 to TRBJ2-3; no firm D call. V was trimmed by 3 bases and J by 6 bases, leaving 7 bases between them. The germline CDR1 and CDR2 sequences are PRHDT and FYEKMQ (reference sequence). The CDR3 is 12 amino acids. CDR3 amino acids: CASSFALDTQYF. The CDR3 DNA is TGTGCCAGCAGCTTTGCCCTGGATACGCAGTATTTT. The whole variable domain, filled in from reference TRBV13 and TRBJ2-3, reads AAGVIQSPRHLIKEKRETATLKCYPIPRHDTVYWYQQGPGQDPQFLISFYEKMQSDKGSIPDRFSAQQFSDYHSELNMSSLELGDSALYFCASSFALDTQYFGPGTRLTVL.

The table lists this clonotype with a few counts. This sequence joins TRBV29-1 and TRBJ2-1; D gene ambiguous. Looked up from germline, CDR1 is SQVTM and CDR2 is ANQGSEA. The germline V and J ends were trimmed by 8 bases and 0 bases, with 17 bases remaining between them. The CDR3 extends over 15 amino acids. The CDR3 DNA is TGCAGCTCTGAAATCCAGGCAAGCTCCTACAATGAGCAGTTCTTC. Encoded protein: CSSEIQASSYNEQFF.

This sequence joins TRBV29-1 and TRBJ2-5, with 12 bases lining up with TRBD1. Germline values: CDR1 SQVTM, CDR2 ANQGSEA. Trimming removed 7 bases from V and 5 bases from J; junction bases left unmatched: 8. The CDR3 is 14 residues long. In DNA form, the CDR3 reads TGCAGCGGCTGGGACAGGGGGCGTCGGGAGACCCAGTACTTC. It yields the protein CSGWDRGRRETQYF.